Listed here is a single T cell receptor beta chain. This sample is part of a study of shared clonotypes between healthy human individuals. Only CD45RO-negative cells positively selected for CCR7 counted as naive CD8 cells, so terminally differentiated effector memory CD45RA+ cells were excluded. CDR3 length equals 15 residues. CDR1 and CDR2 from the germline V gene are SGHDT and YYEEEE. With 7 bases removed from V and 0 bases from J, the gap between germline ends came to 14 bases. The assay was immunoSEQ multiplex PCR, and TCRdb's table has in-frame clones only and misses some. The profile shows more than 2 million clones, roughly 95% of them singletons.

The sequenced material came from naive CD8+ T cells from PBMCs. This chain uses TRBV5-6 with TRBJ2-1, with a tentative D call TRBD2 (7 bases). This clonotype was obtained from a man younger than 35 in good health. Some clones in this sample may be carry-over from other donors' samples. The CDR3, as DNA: TGTGCCAGCGCGGGGGCTGATAACTCCTACAATGAGCAGTTCTTC. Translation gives CASAGADNSYNEQFF.